The source of this T cell receptor (beta chain) is a study of CD8 T cell repertoires and HIV-1 epitope variants (dated by TCRdb to 2020 to 2022). Notes on the research overall: In separate culture wells, T cells were stimulated with each of twenty-five peptides that represented autologous and known Gag and Nef epitope variants. Among the control conditions were a peptide pool of CMV, EBV and flu, the Ebola AY9 epitope serving as a negative control, and a well with no peptide. The epitopes tested covered three Gag epitope families plus Nef HW9 and YT9. T cells were enriched using the EasySep Human T Cell Enrichment Kit and were co-cultured with equal numbers of autologous T cell-negative cells serving as antigen-presenting cells. Cultures were maintained for around eleven days in IMDM with gentamicin, and half-media changes adding IL-2, IL-7 and IL-15 were performed on days 3 and 7. An aliquot of 1M T cells was set aside as an uncultured baseline condition, separate from the 80 or so T cell cultures. A total of 83 T cell cultures were run, with each culture condition done in triplicate except for one peptide, which was done in duplicate.

Details on this clone: The clone's antigen remains unknown. The input lacks base qualities; no much larger clone sits a single base away. Distinct nucleotide sequences in the sample also encode this CDR3.

The immunoSEQ platform was used to sequence TCR beta CDR3 regions at survey depth. The QIAamp DNA micro kit was used to extract genomic DNA from every cultured and uncultured CD8+ T cell population. On the authors' methods: Samples with fewer than 5,000 productive reads were excluded, resulting in the removal of about 7% of the roughly 80 HIV peptide-stimulated cultures. A MANAFEST web app trimmed sequences to CDR3 and removed nonproductive sequences, CDR3s under 5 amino acids, and those not starting C or ending F/W. Antigen-specific clonotypes had to expand in at least 2 of 3 replicates versus no-peptide control at FDR 0.01, only within one epitope family. Specific clonotypes also needed at least fivefold higher frequency than in wells stimulated with peptides from other epitope families. Imported from immuneACCESS, the table was reduced by TCRdb to in-frame sequences with V and J called. These copies leave out some clones; in studies compared against another copy, an unresolved V gene accounts for under half, and the cause of the remainder is not known. That table gives V, J and clone size, and the DNA gave D and trimming. This sample lists 3,000 to 3,500 clones; over 65% were detected once. The top ten constitute 43% of the sample.

The EasySep Human CD8+ T Cell Enrichment Kit was used on day 10 to isolate CD8+ T cells from every culture. V and J are truncated by 8 bases and 4 bases respectively, leaving an intervening sequence of 21 bases. Including cysteine and phenylalanine, the CDR3 has 15 amino acids. Only CDR3 DNA remains: 45 bases, in frame from the first base. The germline V gene (reference sequence) yields MNHEY for CDR1 and SMNVEV for CDR2. Study-level results and caveats: Five clonotypes recognized the Nef KF9 family and one clonotype recognized the HW9 family, while no responses to the TAALDMSHF plasma variant were seen. The study identified 8 or 9 antigen-specific TCR beta clonotypes, more than 5 of which appeared to be cross-reactive for autologous or known escape epitope variants. The assay identified only TCR beta chains and indicated proliferation in response to antigen, without indicating T cell function or cytokine profile.

This clonotype was obtained from a male donor with HIV. This receptor chain uses TRBV27 and TRBJ2-7; no D segment can be confidently identified. The material sequenced was cultured CD8+ T cells derived from PBMCs. The DNA sequence is given as TGTGCCAGCCTCGAAGGACCAGGACCACTTTACGAGCAGTACTTC. The encoded protein is CASLEGPGPLYEQYF.